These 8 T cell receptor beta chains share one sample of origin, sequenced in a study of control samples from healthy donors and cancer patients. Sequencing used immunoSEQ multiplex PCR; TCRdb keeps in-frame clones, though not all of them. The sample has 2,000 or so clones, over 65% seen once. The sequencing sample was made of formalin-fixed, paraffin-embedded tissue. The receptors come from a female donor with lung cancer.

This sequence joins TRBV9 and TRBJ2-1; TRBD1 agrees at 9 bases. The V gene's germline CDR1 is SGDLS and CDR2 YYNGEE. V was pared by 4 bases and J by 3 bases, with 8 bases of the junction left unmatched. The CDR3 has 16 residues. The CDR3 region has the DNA TGTGCCAGCAGCCCCAAGGGACAGGGTCTCTACAATGAGCAGTTCTTC. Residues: CASSPKGQGLYNEQFF.

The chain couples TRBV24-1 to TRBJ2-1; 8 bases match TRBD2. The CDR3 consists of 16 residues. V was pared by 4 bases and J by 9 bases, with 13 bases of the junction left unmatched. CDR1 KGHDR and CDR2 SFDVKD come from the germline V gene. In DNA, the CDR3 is TGTGCCACCAGTGACCCTACCGGACTAGCTAGCGGTGAGCAGTTCTTC. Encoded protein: CATSDPTGLASGEQFF.

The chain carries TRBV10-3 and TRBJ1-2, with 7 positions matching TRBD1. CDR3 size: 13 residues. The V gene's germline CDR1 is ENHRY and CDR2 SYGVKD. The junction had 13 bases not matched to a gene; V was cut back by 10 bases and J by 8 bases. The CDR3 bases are TGTGCCACCCTCCACAGGGGTCTGGGCGGCTACACCTTC. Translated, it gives CATLHRGLGGYTF.

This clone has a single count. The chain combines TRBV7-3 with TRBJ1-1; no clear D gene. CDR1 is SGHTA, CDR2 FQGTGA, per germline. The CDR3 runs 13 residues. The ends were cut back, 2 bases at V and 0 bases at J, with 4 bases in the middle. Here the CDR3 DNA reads TGTGCCAGCAGCTTAGTGGTGAACACTGAAGCTTTCTTT. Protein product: CASSLVVNTEAFF. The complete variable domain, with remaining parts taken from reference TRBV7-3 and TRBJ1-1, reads GAGVSQTPSNKVTEKGKYVELRCDPISGHTALYWYRQSLGQGPEFLIYFQGTGAADDSGLPNDRFFAVRPEGSVSTLKIQRTERGDSAVYLCASSLVVNTEAFFGQGTRLTVV.

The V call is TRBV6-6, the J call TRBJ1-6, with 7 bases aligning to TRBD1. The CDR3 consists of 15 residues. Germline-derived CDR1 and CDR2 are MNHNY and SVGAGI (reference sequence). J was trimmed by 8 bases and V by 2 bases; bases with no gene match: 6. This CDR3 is CASSYLGQADSPLHF. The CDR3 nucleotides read TGTGCCAGCAGTTACCTCGGACAGGCGGATTCACCCCTCCACTTT.

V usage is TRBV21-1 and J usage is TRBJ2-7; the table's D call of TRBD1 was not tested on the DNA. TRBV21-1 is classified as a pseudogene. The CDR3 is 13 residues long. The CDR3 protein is CASRGQGAYEQYF. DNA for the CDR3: TGTGCCAGCAGAGGACAGGGGGCTTACGAGCAGTACTTC.

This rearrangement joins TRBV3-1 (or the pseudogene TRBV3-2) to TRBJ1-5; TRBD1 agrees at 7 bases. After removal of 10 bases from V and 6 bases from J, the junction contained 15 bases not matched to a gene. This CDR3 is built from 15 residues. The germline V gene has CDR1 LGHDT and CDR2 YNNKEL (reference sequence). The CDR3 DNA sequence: TGTGCCACCAATGGAGATAGGGGGCCCCCTCAGCCCCAGCATTTT. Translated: CATNGDRGPPQPQHF.

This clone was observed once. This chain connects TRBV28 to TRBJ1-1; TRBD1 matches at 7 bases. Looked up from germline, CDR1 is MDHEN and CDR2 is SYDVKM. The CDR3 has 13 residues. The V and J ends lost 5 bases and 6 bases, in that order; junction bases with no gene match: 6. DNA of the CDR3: TGTGCCAGCAGTGCGCCAGGGGGGGCTGAAGCTTTCTTT. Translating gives CASSAPGGAEAFF.